The 30 T cell receptor beta chains presented below share a single source sample, sequenced in a study of cytomegalovirus exposure and HLA in healthy donors. Sequenced by immunoSEQ multiplex PCR; TCRdb stores in-frame clones only, minus some. The sample has 100,000 to 150,000 clones; around 96% are singletons. The sequencing input was PBMCs. These receptors were obtained from a man aged 18 to 30 in good health and CMV-seronegative.

The CDR3 spells CATSSGTNTGELFF. The CDR3 nucleotides are TGCGCCACATCTAGCGGAACGAACACCGGGGAGCTGTTTTTT. This chain connects TRBV4-3 to TRBJ2-2; TRBD2 aligns across 7 bases. The CDR3 extends over 14 amino acids. J gave up 0 bases and V 10 bases, and 5 bases lay outside the gene matches. Per germline, CDR1 LGHNA and CDR2 YSLEER.

The chain joins TRBV6-6 to TRBJ2-7; tentative D call: TRBD1 (6 bases). The CDR3 extends over 13 amino acids. V dropped 5 bases and J dropped 1 base, with 9 bases sitting between them. CDR1 and CDR2 from the germline V gene are MNHNY and SVGAGI (reference sequence). In DNA form, the CDR3 reads TGTGCCAGCAGTCCAGGGGAATCCTACGAGCAGTACTTC. Amino acid sequence: CASSPGESYEQYF.

The rearrangement uses TRBV7-8 and TRBJ2-7; the match to TRBD1 covers 7 bases. The CDR3 contains 15 residues. The ends lost 2 bases at V and 5 bases at J; junction bases unmatched: 9. Germline values: CDR1 SGHVS, CDR2 FQNEAQ. CDR3 DNA: TGTGCCAGCAGCTTACTCGCAGGGGGATATCACGAGCAGTACTTC. This codes for CASSLLAGGYHEQYF.

The chain combines TRBV6-1 with TRBJ2-2; 10 bases fit TRBD1. Trimming removed 4 bases from V and 2 bases from J; junction bases left unmatched: 4. The V gene's germline CDR1 is MNHNS and CDR2 SASEGT. The CDR3 sequence is 16 residues long. CDR3 coding DNA: TGTGCCAGCAGTGCCCGGGACAGGGGAAACACCGGGGAGCTGTTTTTT. Amino acids: CASSARDRGNTGELFF.

The chain has TRBV15 and TRBJ1-2; D possibly corresponds to TRBD1 (5 bases). Trimming took off 0 bases at V and 3 bases at J, with 8 bases between the two ends. The CDR3 has 14 residues. Looked up from germline, CDR1 is LNHNV and CDR2 is YYDKDF (reference sequence). The CDR3 spells CATSRDRGYYGYTF. The CDR3 DNA reads TGTGCCACCAGCAGAGATAGGGGTTACTATGGCTACACCTTC.

The chain is built from TRBV5-1 and TRBJ2-7; the D is unclear. CDR1 is SGHRS, CDR2 YFSETQ, per germline. The CDR3 contains 13 residues. V gave up 1 base and J gave up 5 bases, with 10 bases separating them. Written as DNA, the CDR3 is TGCGCCAGCAGCTTGCCGGGTTTCGACGAGCAGTACTTC. This codes for CASSLPGFDEQYF. Combining the CDR3 with reference TRBV5-1 and TRBJ2-7 gives the whole variable domain KAGVTQTPRYLIKTRGQQVTLSCSPISGHRSVSWYQQTPGQGLQFLFEYFSETQRNKGNFPGRFSGRQFSNSRSEMNVSTLELGDSALYLCASSLPGFDEQYFGPGTRLTVT.

J is TRBJ2-3 and V is TRBV11-2; 12 bases match TRBD2. From germline, CDR1 is SGHAT and CDR2 FQNNGV. V lost 5 bases and J lost 6; bases outside the gene matches: 6. The CDR3 is 15 residues long. CDR3 DNA: TGTGCCAGCAGCCCACTAGCGGGAGGTTCGGATACGCAGTATTTT. Residues: CASSPLAGGSDTQYF.

The V gene is TRBV27, the J gene TRBJ2-7; D gene unclear. The V end was cut by 7 bases, the J end by 7 bases, with 17 bases between. The CDR3 has 13 amino acids. CDR1 and CDR2 (germline): MNHEY, SMNVEV (reference sequence). The CDR3: CASTPGSLREQYF. The CDR3 nucleotides are TGTGCCAGCACCCCCGGGTCGCTACGGGAGCAGTACTTC.

V is TRBV28 and J is TRBJ2-7, with 13 bases matching TRBD2. The CDR3 extends over 15 amino acids. V lost 7 bases to trimming and J lost 2 bases; unmatched junction nucleotides: 5. Germline V gives CDR1 MDHEN, CDR2 SYDVKM. The CDR3 here is CASTMGTSGTYEQYF. The CDR3 bases are TGTGCCAGCACAATGGGGACTAGCGGGACCTACGAGCAGTACTTC.

CDR3 DNA sequence: TGCGCCAGCAGCCAACGCGGGGGGAAACCGAACACCGGGGAGCTGTTTTTT. It yields the protein CASSQRGGKPNTGELFF. V gene TRBV4-3 combines with J gene TRBJ2-2; 8 bases are shared with TRBD2. Germline lookup yields CDR1 LGHNA and CDR2 YSLEER. The CDR3 consists of 17 residues. J lost 0 bases, V lost 2 bases, and 5 bases had no gene match.

The chain is built from TRBV6-5 and TRBJ2-7; the D gene is possibly TRBD1 (6 bases). This CDR3 is built from 12 residues. CDR1 MNHEY and CDR2 SVGAGI come from the germline V gene. The V and J ends lost 4 bases and 6 bases respectively, with 10 bases between them. The CDR3 DNA reads as TGTGCCAGCAGTTCCAGGGGTCCCGAGCAGTACTTC. It codes for CASSSRGPEQYF.

This sequence joins TRBV4-3 and TRBJ1-2, with 9 bases matching TRBD1. The CDR3 is 15 amino acids. With 1 base clipped from V and 2 bases from J, the junction kept 2 bases outside the gene matches. CDR1 and CDR2 (germline): LGHNA, YSLEER. For the CDR3, the DNA is TGCGCCAGCAGCCAAGCCGGGACAGGGAACTATGGCTACACCTTC. Amino acid sequence: CASSQAGTGNYGYTF.

The V gene is TRBV29-1, the J gene TRBJ1-2; possibly TRBD1 for D (5 bases). This CDR3 is built from 9 residues. Trimming pared 6 bases from V and 8 bases from J, leaving 7 bases between. Germline-derived CDR1 and CDR2 are SQVTM and ANQGSEA. CDR3 bases: TGCAGCGTGCGGGACGGCTACACCTTC. This codes for CSVRDGYTF.

This chain joins TRBV27 and TRBJ2-1; 10 bases line up with TRBD2. The CDR3 consists of 17 residues. V was clipped by 1 base and J by 2 bases; unmatched bases: 5. CDR1 and CDR2 from the germline V gene are MNHEY and SMNVEV (reference sequence). DNA of the CDR3: TGTGCCAGCAGTTTATTGTCCCTAGCGGGAGCCTACAATGAGCAGTTCTTC. Protein sequence: CASSLLSLAGAYNEQFF.

The chain combines TRBV18 with TRBJ1-4; D gene ambiguous. V lost 5 bases and J lost 5, with 9 bases in between. The CDR3 covers 13 residues. In germline, CDR1 is KGHSH, CDR2 LQKENI. CDR3: CASSGGLNEKLFF. The CDR3 DNA follows: TGTGCCAGCTCAGGAGGACTAAATGAAAAACTGTTTTTT.

The rearrangement links TRBV10-1 to TRBJ2-2; no clear D. CDR1 is WNHNN and CDR2 is SYGVQD in the germline V gene (reference sequence). The ends were cut back, 0 bases at V and 5 bases at J, with 13 bases in the middle. The CDR3 contains 16 residues. CDR3 protein: CASSESEVVLTGELFF. The CDR3 DNA reads as TGCGCCAGCAGTGAGTCTGAGGTGGTACTTACCGGGGAGCTGTTTTTT.

J is TRBJ1-1 and V is TRBV4-3, with D possibly being TRBD1 (6 bases). The CDR3 runs 14 residues. Trimming left V 4 bases short and J 1 base short, with 10 bases between. CDR1 is LGHNA and CDR2 is YSLEER in the germline V gene. The CDR3 nucleotides read TGCGCCAGCAGCCGAGGACAGTGGAACACTGAAGCTTTCTTT. Its protein product is CASSRGQWNTEAFF.

V usage is TRBV7-9 and J usage is TRBJ2-1; D is perhaps TRBD1 (5 bases). Germline CDR1 is SEHNR and CDR2 is FQNEAQ (reference sequence). Between the trimmed V and J ends, which lost 4 bases and 3 bases, there was a span of 10 bases. CDR3 length: 14 amino acids. The CDR3 loop is CASSSGAGYNEQFF. DNA for the CDR3: TGTGCCAGCAGCTCTGGGGCAGGCTACAATGAGCAGTTCTTC.

CDR3 residues: CASSSTRLAGYNEQFF. CDR3 in DNA: TGTGCCAGTAGTTCCACTCGACTAGCGGGGTACAATGAGCAGTTCTTC. The chain carries TRBV19 and TRBJ2-1, with 11 bases identical to TRBD2. CDR3 length: 16 residues. Trimming took 5 bases from V and 4 from J; bases not matched to a gene: 7. Germline V gives CDR1 LNHDA, CDR2 SQIVND (reference sequence).

V usage is TRBV29-1 and J usage is TRBJ2-7; D perhaps matches TRBD1 (7 bases). Trimming shortened V by 4 bases and J by 4 bases, and 11 bases separated the two germline ends. The germline gives CDR1 SQVTM, CDR2 ANQGSEA. The CDR3 is 12 amino acids. CDR3 sequence reads: CSVVRGAYEQYF. CDR3 DNA sequence: TGCAGCGTTGTCAGGGGGGCGTACGAGCAGTACTTC.

The chain carries TRBV11-2 and TRBJ1-2; 7 bases line up with TRBD1. Trimming took 4 bases from V and 4 from J; bases not matched to a gene: 3. Per germline, CDR1 SGHAT and CDR2 FQNNGV. The CDR3 totals 13 residues. The CDR3 here is CASSSTGSYGYTF. The CDR3 DNA sequence: TGTGCCAGCAGCTCGACAGGGTCCTATGGCTACACCTTC.

The V gene is TRBV2, the J gene TRBJ1-4; the match to TRBD1 covers 8 bases. This CDR3 is 13 amino acids long. The ends lost 8 bases at V and 4 bases at J; junction bases unmatched: 3. Germline V CDR1 and CDR2: SNHLY, FYNNEI. CDR3 nucleotide sequence: TGTGCCAGCTCGACAGGGGATAATGAAAAACTGTTTTTT. Translating it yields CASSTGDNEKLFF. The complete variable domain, with remaining parts taken from reference TRBV2 and TRBJ1-4, reads EPEVTQTPSHQVTQMGQEVILRCVPISNHLYFYWYRQILGQKVEFLVSFYNNEISEKSEIFDDQFSVERPDGSNFTLKIRSTKLEDSAMYFCASSTGDNEKLFFGSGTQLSVL.

V usage is TRBV5-4 and J usage is TRBJ2-6, with a weak D call TRBD2 (6 bases). The CDR3 runs 15 residues. Per the germline V gene, CDR1 is SGHNT and CDR2 is YYREEE (reference sequence). The germline V and J ends were trimmed by 5 bases and 4 bases, with 13 bases remaining between them. CDR3 residues: CASRARGDGANVLTF. CDR3 sequence (DNA): TGTGCCAGCAGGGCGCGGGGAGACGGGGCCAACGTCCTGACTTTC.

The chain combines TRBV27 with TRBJ1-1; D not resolved. V gave up 9 bases and J gave up 0 bases, with 11 bases separating them. This CDR3 is 13 amino acids long. In germline, CDR1 is MNHEY, CDR2 SMNVEV (reference sequence). The CDR3 nucleotides are TGTGCCAGTTTCTCCGGGGTGAACACTGAAGCTTTCTTT. Amino acid sequence: CASFSGVNTEAFF.

Comment on this clone: Here the CDR3 omits its conserved ending phenylalanine or tryptophan, so a read error is the likely source. The chain carries TRBV27 and TRBJ2-3, with D perhaps TRBD1 (6 bases). The CDR3 has 12 residues. Germline lookup yields CDR1 MNHEY and CDR2 SMNVEV (reference sequence). CDR3 sequence reads: CDRTSTGDTQYL. For the CDR3, the DNA is TGTGACAGGACAAGCACAGGGGATACGCAGTATTTA.

This chain uses TRBV2 with TRBJ1-2, with 8 bases that match TRBD1. CDR3 length equals 15 residues. Germline values: CDR1 SNHLY, CDR2 FYNNEI. V shed 3 bases, J shed 1 base, and the junction held 4 bases outside the gene matches. CDR3 in DNA: TGTGCCAGCAGTGAGGTTACAGGGGGTAACTATGGCTACACCTTC. Translated, it gives CASSEVTGGNYGYTF.

The chain uses TRBV12-5 and TRBJ1-3; D is unclear. This CDR3 is built from 12 residues. Germline V lookup: CDR1 LGHNT, CDR2 FRNRAP. V lost 2 bases and J lost 4, with 3 bases in between. DNA of the CDR3: TGTGCTAGTGGTTTGTCGGGAAACACCATATATTTT. It specifies CASGLSGNTIYF.

A single count supports this clone. The rearrangement uses TRBV28 and TRBJ2-7; D is undetermined. V dropped 3 bases and J dropped 6 bases, with 6 bases sitting between them. The CDR3 spans 11 residues. The germline gives CDR1 MDHEN, CDR2 SYDVKM. The CDR3 protein is CASSFGTEQYF. The CDR3 nucleotides read TGTGCCAGCAGTTTTGGCACCGAGCAGTACTTC.

The chain employs TRBV7-8 and TRBJ2-3, with TRBD2 matching 7 bases. CDR3 length equals 18 residues. V lost 2 bases and J lost 5; bases outside the gene matches: 16. Germline V lookup: CDR1 SGHVS, CDR2 FQNEAQ. CDR3 coding DNA: TGTGCCAGCAGCTTAAGGGCCCCAACTAGCGTTAACGAAGATACGCAGTATTTT. Amino acids: CASSLRAPTSVNEDTQYF. The whole variable domain, remainder taken from reference TRBV7-8 and TRBJ2-3, is GAGVSQSPRYKVAKRGQDVALRCDPISGHVSLFWYQQALGQGPEFLTYFQNEAQLDKSGLPSDRFFAERPEGSVSTLKIQRTQQEDSAVYLCASSLRAPTSVNEDTQYFGPGTRLTVL.

This clone was seen once. The rearrangement joins TRBV12-5 to TRBJ1-1; a weak D match, TRBD1 (6 bases). V was trimmed by 5 bases and J by 6 bases, leaving 16 bases between them. CDR1 is LGHNT and CDR2 is FRNRAP in the germline V gene. CDR3 length equals 14 residues. CDR3 coding DNA: TGTGCTAGTGGTCCGGACAGCGGGGTCTCTGAAGCTTTCTTT. Residues: CASGPDSGVSEAFF.